Listed below are T cell receptor beta chains from one sample, sequenced in a study of blood T cells in healthy people across ages. TCRdb re-analysed the 5' RACE reads in MiXCR, keeping a single row per CDR3 protein. The sample holds approximately 690,000 distinct CDR3 sequences; 40% to 45% are singletons and the top ten take around 30%. The sequencing input was blood. These receptor sequences come from a man older than 75 in good health. CDR3s include the opening cysteine and the closing phenylalanine or tryptophan. Fields, in order: D gene, clone size, V gene, J gene, CDR3 protein, CDR3 DNA. D genes are given only for firm matches. Only part of the rows carry a size: once, few, many, or a class if the clone is expanded.

>.|.|TRBV2|TRBJ2-4
CASGLNIQYF
TGTGCCAGCGGCTTGAACATTCAGTACTTC
>.|.|TRBV7-2|TRBJ2-5
CASSLGRTQETQYF
TGTGCCAGCAGCTTAGGCAGGACCCAAGAGACCCAGTACTTC
>.|many|TRBV27|TRBJ2-1
CASSSRGGGNEQFF
TGTGCCAGCAGCTCCCGAGGGGGGGGAAATGAGCAGTTCTTC
>.|few|TRBV7-2|TRBJ2-1
CASSLASIGFF
TGTGCCAGCAGCTTAGCTAGTATAGGGTTCTTC
>.|many|TRBV29-1|TRBJ2-5
CSVEAGDGETQYF
TGCAGCGTTGAGGCTGGTGACGGGGAGACCCAGTACTTC
>TRBD1|.|TRBV28|TRBJ1-2
CASSTGQANYGYTF
TGTGCCAGCAGTACGGGACAGGCTAACTATGGCTACACCTTC
>TRBD2|few|TRBV5-1|TRBJ2-7
CASSWRGLDRDEQYF
TGCGCCAGCAGCTGGAGGGGACTAGACAGAGACGAGCAGTACTTC
>TRBD2|many|TRBV20-1|TRBJ2-1
CSARENPAGELLQFF
TGCAGTGCTAGAGAGAATCCAGCGGGAGAGCTTTTGCAGTTCTTC
>.|.|TRBV20-1|TRBJ2-3
CSARDPTRDLNTDTQYF
TGCAGTGCTAGAGATCCGACTAGGGACCTGAACACAGATACGCAGTATTTT
>.|many|TRBV7-2|TRBJ2-1
CASSLELAGRAHNEQFF
TGTGCCAGCAGCTTAGAACTGGCGGGAAGGGCACACAATGAGCAGTTCTTC
>TRBD1|few|TRBV20-1|TRBJ1-5
CSVLQGDSNQPQHF
TGCAGTGTCCTCCAGGGGGATAGCAATCAGCCCCAGCATTTT
>TRBD2|many|TRBV28|TRBJ2-7
CASSSGRRPEQYF
TGTGCCAGCAGCTCCGGGAGGAGACCAGAGCAGTACTTC
>TRBD1|.|TRBV29-1|TRBJ1-1
CSVTNRGRAEAFF
TGCAGCGTAACTAACAGGGGACGGGCTGAAGCTTTCTTT
>.|.|TRBV4-3|TRBJ1-6
CASSQDFWGGSPLHF
TGCGCCAGCAGCCAAGATTTTTGGGGAGGTTCACCCCTCCACTTT
>.|few|TRBV12-3/TRBV12-4|TRBJ1-2
CASSFRSYGYTF
TGTGCCAGCAGTTTCAGGAGCTATGGCTACACCTTC
>.|.|TRBV20-1|TRBJ1-1
CSARPPGRAGTEAFF
TGCAGTGCTAGACCTCCCGGGAGGGCGGGAACTGAAGCTTTCTTT